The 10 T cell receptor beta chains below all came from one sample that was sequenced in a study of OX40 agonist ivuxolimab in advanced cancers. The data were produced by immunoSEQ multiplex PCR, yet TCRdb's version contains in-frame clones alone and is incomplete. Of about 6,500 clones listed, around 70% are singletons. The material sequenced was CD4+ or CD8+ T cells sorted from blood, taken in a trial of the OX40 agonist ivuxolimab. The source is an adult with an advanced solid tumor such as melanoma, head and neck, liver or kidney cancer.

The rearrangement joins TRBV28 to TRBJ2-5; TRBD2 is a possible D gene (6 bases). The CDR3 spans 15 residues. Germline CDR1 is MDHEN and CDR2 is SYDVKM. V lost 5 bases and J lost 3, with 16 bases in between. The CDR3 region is CASSPSRREKETQYF. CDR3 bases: TGTGCCAGCAGTCCCTCCCGGAGGGAAAAAGAGACCCAGTACTTC. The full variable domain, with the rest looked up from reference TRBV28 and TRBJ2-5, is DVKVTQSSRYLVKRTGEKVFLECVQDMDHENMFWYRQDPGLGLRLIYFSYDVKMKEKGDIPEGYSVSREKKERFSLILESASTNQTSMYLCASSPSRREKETQYFGPGTRLLVL.

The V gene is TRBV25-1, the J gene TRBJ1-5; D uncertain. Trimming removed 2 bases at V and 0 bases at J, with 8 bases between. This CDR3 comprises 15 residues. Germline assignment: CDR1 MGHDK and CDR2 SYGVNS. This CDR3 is CASSELGYSNQPQHF. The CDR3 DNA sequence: TGTGCCAGCAGTGAACTGGGGTATAGCAATCAGCCCCAGCATTTT. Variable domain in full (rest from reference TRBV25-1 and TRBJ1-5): EADIYQTPRYLVIGTGKKITLECSQTMGHDKMYWYQQDPGMELHLIHYSYGVNSTEKGDLSSESTVSRIRTEHFPLTLESARPSHTSQYLCASSELGYSNQPQHFGDGTRLSIL.

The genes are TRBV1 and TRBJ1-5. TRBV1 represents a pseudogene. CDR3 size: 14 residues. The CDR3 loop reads CTSSQPPPNQPQHF. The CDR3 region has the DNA TGCACCAGCAGCCAACCCCCCCCCAATCAGCCCCAGCATTTT.

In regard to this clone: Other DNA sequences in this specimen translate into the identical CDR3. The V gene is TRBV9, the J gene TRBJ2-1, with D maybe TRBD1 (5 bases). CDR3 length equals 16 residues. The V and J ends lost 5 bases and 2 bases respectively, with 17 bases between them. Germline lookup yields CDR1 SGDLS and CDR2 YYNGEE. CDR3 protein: CASSAGQGGTYNEQFF. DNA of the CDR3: TGTGCCAGCAGTGCCGGGCAGGGTGGGACCTACAATGAGCAGTTCTTC.

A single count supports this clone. DNA of the CDR3: TGTGCCAGCAGTCACGCCCAGGGTGGGACTGAAGCTTTCTTT. Amino acids: CASSHAQGGTEAFF. The V gene is TRBV27, the J gene TRBJ1-1, with D possibly being TRBD1 (5 bases). CDR1 is MNHEY and CDR2 is SMNVEV in the germline V gene (reference sequence). The CDR3 is made up of 14 amino acids. Trimming stripped 5 bases from V and 5 bases from J, with 15 bases between.

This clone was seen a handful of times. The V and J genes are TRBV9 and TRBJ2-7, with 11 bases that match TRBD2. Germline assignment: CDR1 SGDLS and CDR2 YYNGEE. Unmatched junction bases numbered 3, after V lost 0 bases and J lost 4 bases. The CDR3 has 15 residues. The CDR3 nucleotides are TGTGCCAGCAGCGTAGCCGGGACTAGCGGATACGAGCAGTACTTC. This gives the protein CASSVAGTSGYEQYF.

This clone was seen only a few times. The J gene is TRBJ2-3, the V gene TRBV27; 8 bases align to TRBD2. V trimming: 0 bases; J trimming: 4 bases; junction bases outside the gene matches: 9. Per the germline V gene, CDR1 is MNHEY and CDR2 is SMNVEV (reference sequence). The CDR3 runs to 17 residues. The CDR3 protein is CASSLSGRAGVPDTQYF. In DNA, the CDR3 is TGTGCCAGCAGTTTATCAGGGAGAGCGGGAGTGCCAGATACGCAGTATTTT.

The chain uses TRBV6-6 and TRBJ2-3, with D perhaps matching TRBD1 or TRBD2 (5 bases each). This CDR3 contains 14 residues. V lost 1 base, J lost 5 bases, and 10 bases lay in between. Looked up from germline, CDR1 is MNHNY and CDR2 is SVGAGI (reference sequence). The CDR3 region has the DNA TGTGCCAGCAGTTACTGGGGACCAGAAGATACGCAGTATTTT. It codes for CASSYWGPEDTQYF.

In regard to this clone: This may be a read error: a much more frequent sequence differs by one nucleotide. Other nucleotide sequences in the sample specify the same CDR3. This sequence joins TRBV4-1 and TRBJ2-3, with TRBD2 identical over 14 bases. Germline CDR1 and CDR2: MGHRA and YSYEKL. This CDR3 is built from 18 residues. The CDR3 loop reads CASSQGPRLAGGTDTQYF. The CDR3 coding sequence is TGCGCCAGCAGTCAAGGCCCCCGACTAGCGGGGGGGACAGATACGCAGTATTTT.

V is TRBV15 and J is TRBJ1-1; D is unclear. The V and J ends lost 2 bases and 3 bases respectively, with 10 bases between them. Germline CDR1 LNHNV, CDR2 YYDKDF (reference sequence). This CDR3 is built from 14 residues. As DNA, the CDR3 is TGTGCCACCAGCAGATGGACCGGCGACACTGAAGCTTTCTTT. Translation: CATSRWTGDTEAFF.